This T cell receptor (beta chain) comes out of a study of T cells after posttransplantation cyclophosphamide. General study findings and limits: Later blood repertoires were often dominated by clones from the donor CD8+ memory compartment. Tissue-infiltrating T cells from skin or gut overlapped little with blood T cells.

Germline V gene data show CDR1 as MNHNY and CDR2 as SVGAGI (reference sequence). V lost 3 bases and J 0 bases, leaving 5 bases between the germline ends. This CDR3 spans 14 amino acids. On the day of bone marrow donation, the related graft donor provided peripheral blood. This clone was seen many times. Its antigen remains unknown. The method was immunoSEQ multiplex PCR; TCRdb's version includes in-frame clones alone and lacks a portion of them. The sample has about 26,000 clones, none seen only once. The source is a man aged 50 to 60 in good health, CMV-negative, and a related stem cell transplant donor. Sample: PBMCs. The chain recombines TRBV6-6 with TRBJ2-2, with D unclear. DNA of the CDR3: TGTGCCAGCAGTTATTATCCGAACACCGGGGAGCTGTTTTTT. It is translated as CASSYYPNTGELFF.